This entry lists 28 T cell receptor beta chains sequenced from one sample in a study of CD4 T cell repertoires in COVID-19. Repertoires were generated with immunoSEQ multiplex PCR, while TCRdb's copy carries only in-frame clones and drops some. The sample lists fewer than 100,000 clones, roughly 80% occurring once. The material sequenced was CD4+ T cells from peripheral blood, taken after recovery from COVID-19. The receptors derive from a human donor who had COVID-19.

CDR3 bases: TGTGCCACCAGGACGGACAGGGCGGAACAGCCCCAGCATTTT. It codes for CATRTDRAEQPQHF. The V call is TRBV24-1, the J call TRBJ1-5, with 8 bases identical to TRBD1. This CDR3 spans 14 amino acids. The V and J ends lost 7 bases and 7 bases, in that order; junction bases with no gene match: 8. Germline V lookup: CDR1 KGHDR, CDR2 SFDVKD.

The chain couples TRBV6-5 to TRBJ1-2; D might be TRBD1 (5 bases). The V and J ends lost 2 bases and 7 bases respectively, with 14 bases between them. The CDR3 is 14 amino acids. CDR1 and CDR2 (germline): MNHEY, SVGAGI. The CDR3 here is CASSYISQGGGYTF. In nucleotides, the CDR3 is TGTGCCAGCAGTTACATTTCCCAGGGTGGTGGCTACACCTTC.

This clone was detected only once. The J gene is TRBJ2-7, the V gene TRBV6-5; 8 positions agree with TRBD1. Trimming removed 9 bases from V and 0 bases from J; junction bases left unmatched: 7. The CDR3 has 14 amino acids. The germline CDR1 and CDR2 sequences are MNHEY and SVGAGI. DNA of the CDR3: TGTGCCAGTATTGGACAGGGAAACTCCTACGAGCAGTACTTC. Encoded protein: CASIGQGNSYEQYF.

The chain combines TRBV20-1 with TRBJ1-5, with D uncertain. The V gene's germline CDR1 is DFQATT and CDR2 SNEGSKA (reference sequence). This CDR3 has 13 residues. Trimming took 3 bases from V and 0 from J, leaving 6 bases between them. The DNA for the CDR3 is TGCAGTGCTAGTCAGTTTAGCAATCAGCCCCAGCATTTT. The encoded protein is CSASQFSNQPQHF.

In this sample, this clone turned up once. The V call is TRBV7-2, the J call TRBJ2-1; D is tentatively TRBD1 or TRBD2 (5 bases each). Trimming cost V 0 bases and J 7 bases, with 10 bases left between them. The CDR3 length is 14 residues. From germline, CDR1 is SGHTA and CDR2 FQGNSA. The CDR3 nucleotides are TGTGCCAGCAGCTTAGCGGGGGTCTATAATGAGCAGTTCTTC. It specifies CASSLAGVYNEQFF.

CDR3 nucleotide sequence: TGTGCCAGCCGACTTCCCCAGGAAGATACGCAGTATTTT. It is translated as CASRLPQEDTQYF. The gene calls are TRBV6-6 and TRBJ2-3; no clear D. Germline lookup yields CDR1 MNHNY and CDR2 SVGAGI (reference sequence). The CDR3 spans 13 residues. Trimming left V 8 bases short and J 5 bases short, with 14 bases between.

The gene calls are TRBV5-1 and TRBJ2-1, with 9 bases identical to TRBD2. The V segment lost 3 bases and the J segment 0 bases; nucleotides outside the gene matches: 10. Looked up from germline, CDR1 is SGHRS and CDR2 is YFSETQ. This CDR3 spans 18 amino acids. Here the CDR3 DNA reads TGCGCCAGCAGCTCCCCAAGGACTAGCGCGAGCTCCTACAATGAGCAGTTCTTC. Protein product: CASSSPRTSASSYNEQFF.

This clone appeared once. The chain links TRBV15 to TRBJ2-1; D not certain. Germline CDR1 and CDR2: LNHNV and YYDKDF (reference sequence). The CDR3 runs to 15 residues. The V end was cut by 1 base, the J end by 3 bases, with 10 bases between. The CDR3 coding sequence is TGTGCCACCAGCAGAGTTTCGGGTAACTACAATGAGCAGTTCTTC. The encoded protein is CATSRVSGNYNEQFF.

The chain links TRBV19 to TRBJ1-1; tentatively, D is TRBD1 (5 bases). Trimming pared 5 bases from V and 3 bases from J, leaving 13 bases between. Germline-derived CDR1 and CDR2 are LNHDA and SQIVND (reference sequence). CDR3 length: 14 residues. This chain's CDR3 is CASSPMGQHTEAFF. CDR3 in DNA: TGTGCCAGTAGTCCAATGGGGCAGCACACTGAAGCTTTCTTT. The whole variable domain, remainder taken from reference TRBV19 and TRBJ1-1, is DGGITQSPKYLFRKEGQNVTLSCEQNLNHDAMYWYRQDPGQGLRLIYYSQIVNDFQKGDIAEGYSVSREKKESFPLTVTSAQKNPTAFYLCASSPMGQHTEAFFGQGTRLTVV.

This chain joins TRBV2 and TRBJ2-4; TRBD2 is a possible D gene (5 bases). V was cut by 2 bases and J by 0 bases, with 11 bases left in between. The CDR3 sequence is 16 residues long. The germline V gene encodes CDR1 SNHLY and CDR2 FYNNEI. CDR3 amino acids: CASSESSLLAKNIQYF. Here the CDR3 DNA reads TGTGCCAGCAGTGAATCTAGCCTACTAGCCAAAAACATTCAGTACTTC.

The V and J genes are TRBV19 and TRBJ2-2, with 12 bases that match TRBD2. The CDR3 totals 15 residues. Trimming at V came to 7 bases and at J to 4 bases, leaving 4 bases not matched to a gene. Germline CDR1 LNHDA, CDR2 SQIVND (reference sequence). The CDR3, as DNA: TGTGCCAGTATGCCGGGACTAGCGGGCACCGGGGAGCTGTTTTTT. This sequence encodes CASMPGLAGTGELFF.

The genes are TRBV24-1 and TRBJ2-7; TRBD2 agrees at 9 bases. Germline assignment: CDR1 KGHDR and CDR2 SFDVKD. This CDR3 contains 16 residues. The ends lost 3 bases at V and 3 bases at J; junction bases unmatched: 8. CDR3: CATSDQKAGGFYEQYF. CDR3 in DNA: TGTGCCACCAGTGATCAAAAAGCGGGAGGTTTCTACGAGCAGTACTTC.

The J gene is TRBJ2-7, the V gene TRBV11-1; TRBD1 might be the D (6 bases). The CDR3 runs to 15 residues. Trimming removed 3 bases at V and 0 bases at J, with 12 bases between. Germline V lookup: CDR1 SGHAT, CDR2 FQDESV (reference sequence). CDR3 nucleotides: TGTGCCAGCAGCTTGATATGGGACAACTCCTACGAGCAGTACTTC. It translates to CASSLIWDNSYEQYF.

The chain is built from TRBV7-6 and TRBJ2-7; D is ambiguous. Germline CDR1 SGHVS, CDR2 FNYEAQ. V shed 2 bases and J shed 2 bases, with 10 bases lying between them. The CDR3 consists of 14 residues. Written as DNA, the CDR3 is TGTGCCAGCAGCTTAACTAAGGGCCCCTACGAGCAGTACTTC. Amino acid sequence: CASSLTKGPYEQYF.

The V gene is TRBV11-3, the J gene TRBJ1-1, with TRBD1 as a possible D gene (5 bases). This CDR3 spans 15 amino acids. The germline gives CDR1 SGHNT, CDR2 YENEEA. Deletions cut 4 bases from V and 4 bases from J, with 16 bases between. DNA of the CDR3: TGTGCCAGCAGCTCGGGGCCGGTTGGTAGCACTGAAGCTTTCTTT. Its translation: CASSSGPVGSTEAFF.

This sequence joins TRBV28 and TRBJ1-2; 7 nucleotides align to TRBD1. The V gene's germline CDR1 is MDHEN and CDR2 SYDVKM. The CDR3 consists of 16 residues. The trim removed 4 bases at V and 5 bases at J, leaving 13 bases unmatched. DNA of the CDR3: TGTGCCAGCAGTTCGCATGGGACAGAGTTAACTTATGGCTACACCTTC. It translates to CASSSHGTELTYGYTF.

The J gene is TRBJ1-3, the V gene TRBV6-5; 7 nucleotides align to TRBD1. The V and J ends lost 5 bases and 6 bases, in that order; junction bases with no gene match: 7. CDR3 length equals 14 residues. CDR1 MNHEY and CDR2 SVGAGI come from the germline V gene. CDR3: CASSTDRDLNTIYF. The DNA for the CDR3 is TGTGCCAGCAGTACAGACAGGGACCTAAACACCATATATTTT.

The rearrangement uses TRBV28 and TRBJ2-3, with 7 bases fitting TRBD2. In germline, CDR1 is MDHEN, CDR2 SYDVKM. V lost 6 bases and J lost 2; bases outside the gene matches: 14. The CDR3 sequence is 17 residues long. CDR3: CASRRAGSPPFTDTQYF. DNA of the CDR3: TGTGCCAGCAGGCGAGCGGGGTCCCCACCCTTCACAGATACGCAGTATTTT.

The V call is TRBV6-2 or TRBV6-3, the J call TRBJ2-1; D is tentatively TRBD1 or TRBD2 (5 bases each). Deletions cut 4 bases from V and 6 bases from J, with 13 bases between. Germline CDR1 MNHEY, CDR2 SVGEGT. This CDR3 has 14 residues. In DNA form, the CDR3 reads TGTGCCAGCAGTTCCCGGGACCCTCCCAATGAGCAGTTCTTC. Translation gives CASSSRDPPNEQFF.

CDR3 in DNA: TGTGCCAGCATTCGTGACAGGGGGTATTCACCCCTCCACTTT. Protein sequence: CASIRDRGYSPLHF. This chain uses TRBV2 with TRBJ1-6, with 9 bases aligning to TRBD1. Germline trimming cut 7 bases from V and 8 bases from J; bases unmatched to any gene: 6. CDR1 is SNHLY, CDR2 FYNNEI, per germline. CDR3 length equals 14 residues.

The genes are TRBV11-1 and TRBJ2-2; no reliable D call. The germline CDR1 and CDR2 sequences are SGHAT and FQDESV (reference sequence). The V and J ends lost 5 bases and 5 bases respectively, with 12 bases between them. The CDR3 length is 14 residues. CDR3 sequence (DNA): TGTGCCAGCAGCCAATCGCCCCGTACCGGGGAGCTGTTTTTT. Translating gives CASSQSPRTGELFF. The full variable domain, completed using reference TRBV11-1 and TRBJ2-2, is EAEVAQSPRYKITEKSQAVAFWCDPISGHATLYWYRQILGQGPELLVQFQDESVVDDSQLPKDRFSAERLKGVDSTLKIQPAELGDSAMYLCASSQSPRTGELFFGEGSRLTVL.

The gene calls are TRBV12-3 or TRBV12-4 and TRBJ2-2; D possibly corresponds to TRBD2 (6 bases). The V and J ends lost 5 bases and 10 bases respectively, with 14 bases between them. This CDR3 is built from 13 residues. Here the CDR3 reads CASSPGTVQELFF. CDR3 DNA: TGTGCCAGCAGTCCGGGGACTGTTCAGGAGCTGTTTTTT.

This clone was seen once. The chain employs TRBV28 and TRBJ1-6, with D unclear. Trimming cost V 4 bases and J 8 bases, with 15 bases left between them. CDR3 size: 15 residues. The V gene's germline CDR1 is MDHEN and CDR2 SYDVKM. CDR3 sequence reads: CASSSDGSPDSPLHF. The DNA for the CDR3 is TGTGCCAGCAGTTCCGATGGCTCGCCGGATTCACCCCTCCACTTT. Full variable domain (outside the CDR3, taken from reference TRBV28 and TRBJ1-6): DVKVTQSSRYLVKRTGEKVFLECVQDMDHENMFWYRQDPGLGLRLIYFSYDVKMKEKGDIPEGYSVSREKKERFSLILESASTNQTSMYLCASSSDGSPDSPLHFGNGTRLTVT.

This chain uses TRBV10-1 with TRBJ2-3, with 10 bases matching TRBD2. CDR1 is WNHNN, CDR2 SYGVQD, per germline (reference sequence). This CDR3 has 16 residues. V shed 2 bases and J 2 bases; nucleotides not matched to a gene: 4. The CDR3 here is CASSERSGRATDTQYF. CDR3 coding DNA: TGCGCCAGCAGTGAGAGAAGCGGGAGGGCCACAGATACGCAGTATTTT.

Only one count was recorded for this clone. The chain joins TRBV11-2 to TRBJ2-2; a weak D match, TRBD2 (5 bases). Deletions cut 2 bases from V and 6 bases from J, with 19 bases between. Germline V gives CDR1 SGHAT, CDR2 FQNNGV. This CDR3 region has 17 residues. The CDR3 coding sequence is TGTGCCAGCAGCTTACTAGGGCTTACGGGAAGGTCCGGGGAGCTGTTTTTT. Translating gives CASSLLGLTGRSGELFF.

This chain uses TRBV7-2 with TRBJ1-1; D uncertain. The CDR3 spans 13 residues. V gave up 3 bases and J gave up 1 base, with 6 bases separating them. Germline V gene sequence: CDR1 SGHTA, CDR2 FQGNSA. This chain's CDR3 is CASSLARNTEAFF. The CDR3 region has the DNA TGTGCCAGCAGCTTGGCCAGGAACACTGAAGCTTTCTTT. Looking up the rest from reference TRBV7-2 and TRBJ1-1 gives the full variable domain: GAGVSQSPSNKVTEKGKDVELRCDPISGHTALYWYRQSLGQGLEFLIYFQGNSAPDKSGLPSDRFSAERTGGSVSTLTIQRTQQEDSAVYLCASSLARNTEAFFGQGTRLTVV.

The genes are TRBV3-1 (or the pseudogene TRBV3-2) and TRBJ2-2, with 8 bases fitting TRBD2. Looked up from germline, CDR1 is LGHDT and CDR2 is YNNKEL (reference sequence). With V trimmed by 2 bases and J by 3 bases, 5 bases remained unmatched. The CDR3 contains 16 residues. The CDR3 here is CASSQTSGSYTGELFF. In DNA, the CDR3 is TGTGCCAGCAGCCAAACAAGCGGGAGCTACACCGGGGAGCTGTTTTTT.

The CDR3, as DNA: TGCGCCAGCACCAGGGAGGGGACAGTCCAAGAGACCCAGTACTTC. It is translated as CASTREGTVQETQYF. The gene calls are TRBV5-1 and TRBJ2-5, with D possibly called TRBD1 or TRBD2 (7 bases each). The CDR3 length is 15 residues. V lost 6 bases and J 1 base, leaving 16 bases between the germline ends. Germline lookup yields CDR1 SGHRS and CDR2 YFSETQ. The entire variable domain, with the rest obtained from reference TRBV5-1 and TRBJ2-5, is as follows: KAGVTQTPRYLIKTRGQQVTLSCSPISGHRSVSWYQQTPGQGLQFLFEYFSETQRNKGNFPGRFSGRQFSNSRSEMNVSTLELGDSALYLCASTREGTVQETQYFGPGTRLLVL.